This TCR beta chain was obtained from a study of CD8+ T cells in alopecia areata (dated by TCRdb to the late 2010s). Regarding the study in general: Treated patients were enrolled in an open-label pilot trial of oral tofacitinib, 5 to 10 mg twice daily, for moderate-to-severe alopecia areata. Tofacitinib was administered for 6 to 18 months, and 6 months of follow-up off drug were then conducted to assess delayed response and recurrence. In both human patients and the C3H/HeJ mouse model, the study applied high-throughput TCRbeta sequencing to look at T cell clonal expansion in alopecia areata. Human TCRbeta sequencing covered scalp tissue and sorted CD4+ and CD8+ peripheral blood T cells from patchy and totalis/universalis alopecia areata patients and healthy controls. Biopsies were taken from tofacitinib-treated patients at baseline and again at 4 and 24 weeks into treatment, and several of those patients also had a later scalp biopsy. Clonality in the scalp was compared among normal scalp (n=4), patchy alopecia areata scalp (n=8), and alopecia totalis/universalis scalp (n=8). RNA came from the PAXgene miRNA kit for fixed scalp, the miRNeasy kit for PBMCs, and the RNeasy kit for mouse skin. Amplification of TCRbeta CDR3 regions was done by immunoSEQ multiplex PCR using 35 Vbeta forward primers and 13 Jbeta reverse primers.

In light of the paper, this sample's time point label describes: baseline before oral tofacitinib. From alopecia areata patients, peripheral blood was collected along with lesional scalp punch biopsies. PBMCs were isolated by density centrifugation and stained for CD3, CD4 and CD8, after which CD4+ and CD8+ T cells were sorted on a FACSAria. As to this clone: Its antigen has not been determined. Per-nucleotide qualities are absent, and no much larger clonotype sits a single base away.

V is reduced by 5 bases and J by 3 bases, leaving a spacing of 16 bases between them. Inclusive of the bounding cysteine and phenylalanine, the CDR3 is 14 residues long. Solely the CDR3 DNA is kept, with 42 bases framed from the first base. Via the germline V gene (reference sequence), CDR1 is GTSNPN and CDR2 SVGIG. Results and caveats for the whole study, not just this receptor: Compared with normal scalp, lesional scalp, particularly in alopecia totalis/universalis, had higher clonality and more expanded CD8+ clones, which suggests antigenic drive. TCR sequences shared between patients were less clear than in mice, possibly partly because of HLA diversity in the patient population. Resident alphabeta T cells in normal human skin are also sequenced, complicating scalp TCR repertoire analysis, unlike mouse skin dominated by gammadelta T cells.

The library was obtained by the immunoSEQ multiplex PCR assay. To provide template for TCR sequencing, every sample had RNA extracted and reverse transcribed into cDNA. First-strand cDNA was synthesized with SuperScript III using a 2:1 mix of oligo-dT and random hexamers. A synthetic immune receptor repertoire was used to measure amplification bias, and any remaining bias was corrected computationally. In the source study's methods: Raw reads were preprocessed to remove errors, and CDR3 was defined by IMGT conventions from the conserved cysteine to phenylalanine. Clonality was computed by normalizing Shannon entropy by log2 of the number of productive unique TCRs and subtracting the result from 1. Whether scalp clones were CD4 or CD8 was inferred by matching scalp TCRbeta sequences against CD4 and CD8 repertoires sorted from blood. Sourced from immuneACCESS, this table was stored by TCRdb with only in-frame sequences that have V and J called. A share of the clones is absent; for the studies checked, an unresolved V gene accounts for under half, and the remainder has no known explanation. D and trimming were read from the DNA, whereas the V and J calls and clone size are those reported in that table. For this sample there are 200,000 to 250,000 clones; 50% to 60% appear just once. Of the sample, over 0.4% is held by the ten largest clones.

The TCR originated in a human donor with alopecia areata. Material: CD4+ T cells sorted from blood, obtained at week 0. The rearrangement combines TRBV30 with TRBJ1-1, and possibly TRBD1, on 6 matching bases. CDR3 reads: CAWATGSGDTEAFF. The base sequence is TGTGCCTGGGCGACAGGCTCGGGGGACACTGAAGCTTTCTTT. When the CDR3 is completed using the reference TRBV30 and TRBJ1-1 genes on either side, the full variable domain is SQTIHQWPATLVQPVGSPLSLECTVEGTSNPNLYWYRQAAGRGLQLLFYSVGIGQISSEVPQNLSASRPQDRQFILSSKKLLLSDSGFYLCAWATGSGDTEAFFGQGTRLTVV.